This T cell receptor beta chain was captured by sequencing in a study of T cell responses to AZD1222 COVID-19 vaccine. General study findings and limits: Repertoire sampling occurred only after the peak T cell response. Increased Spike-specific TCR breadth and depth were observed after two AZD1222 doses. Donors, mostly white British, included more females; clonal diversity was possibly underestimated.

With 6 bases removed from V and 11 bases from J, the gap between germline ends came to 22 bases. The CDR3 consists of 14 residues. Looked up from germline, CDR1 is SGHTA and CDR2 is FQGNSA. Comments on this clone: No antigen is known for it.

The assay was immunoSEQ multiplex PCR, and TCRdb's table has in-frame clones only and misses some. The table has tens of thousands of clones, nearly 90% seen once. The chain joins TRBV7-2 to TRBJ1-1, with D perhaps TRBD1 (6 bases). The receptor's source is an adult in good health. This specimen was peripheral blood, taken on day 0 of MenACWY control vaccination. CDR3 protein: CASSLPGQAEWAFF. The DNA of the CDR3 is TGTGCCAGCAGTTTACCGGGACAAGCTGAGTGGGCTTTCTTT.